One and the same sample provided the 23 T cell receptor beta chains below, sequenced in a study of blood T cell repertoires in COVID-19. Method: immunoSEQ multiplex PCR; TCRdb's copy keeps in-frame clones and lacks some. Here the sample spans hundreds of thousands of clones, 65% to 90% being singletons. Material for sequencing was peripheral blood. The origin of the receptors is a woman in her 70s with COVID-19, enrolled during active disease.

The J gene is TRBJ2-4, the V gene TRBV7-2; TRBD2 is a possible D gene (5 bases). The ends were cut back, 1 base at V and 5 bases at J, with 9 bases in the middle. This CDR3 spans 14 amino acids. Germline CDR1 reads SGHTA; CDR2 reads FQGNSA. The CDR3: CASSLGGSQNIQYF. The DNA for the CDR3 is TGTGCCAGCAGCTTAGGCGGGTCCCAAAACATTCAGTACTTC.

The rearrangement joins TRBV20-1 to TRBJ1-2; D perhaps matches TRBD1 (5 bases). CDR1 and CDR2 (germline): DFQATT, SNEGSKA (reference sequence). V shed 3 bases and J shed 6 bases, with 8 bases lying between them. The CDR3 spans 11 residues. In DNA form, the CDR3 reads TGCAGTGCTAGGAAAGGGGATGGCTACACCTTC. Encoded protein: CSARKGDGYTF.

The V call is TRBV2, the J call TRBJ2-5; D is undetermined. CDR1 SNHLY and CDR2 FYNNEI come from the germline V gene. Trimming pared 8 bases from V and 7 bases from J, leaving 14 bases between. The CDR3 totals 12 residues. The CDR3 loop reads CASRGIQRTQYF. CDR3 nucleotide sequence: TGTGCCAGCCGAGGCATCCAGCGGACCCAGTACTTC.

V gene TRBV14 combines with J gene TRBJ1-2; the match to TRBD1 covers 11 bases. Germline loops: CDR1 SGHDN, CDR2 FVKESK. The CDR3 contains 14 residues. Trimming took 4 bases from V and 6 from J; bases not matched to a gene: 4. This chain's CDR3 is CASSLGTGGNGYTF. In nucleotides, the CDR3 is TGTGCCAGCAGCCTCGGGACAGGGGGTAATGGCTACACCTTC.

J is TRBJ1-1 and V is TRBV11-2; tentatively, D is TRBD1 (6 bases). Germline CDR1 SGHAT, CDR2 FQNNGV. The CDR3 contains 15 residues. V was trimmed by 4 bases and J by 5 bases, leaving 17 bases between them. CDR3 region: CASSSENRELTEAFF. The CDR3 DNA follows: TGTGCCAGCAGCTCCGAAAACAGGGAGCTGACTGAAGCTTTCTTT.

The genes are TRBV19 and TRBJ1-6, with D hard to call. Germline CDR1 reads LNHDA; CDR2 reads SQIVND (reference sequence). Trimming stripped 5 bases from V and 6 bases from J, with 5 bases between. The CDR3 consists of 12 residues. The DNA for the CDR3 is TGTGCCAGTAGTTCGGGTAATTCACCCCTCCACTTT. Its protein is CASSSGNSPLHF.

J is TRBJ2-7 and V is TRBV4-3; 10 nucleotides agree with TRBD1. This CDR3 region has 15 residues. Per germline, CDR1 LGHNA and CDR2 YSLEER. Losses at the gene ends were 4 bases for V and 5 bases for J; bases not matched to a gene: 8. CDR3 DNA: TGCGCCAGCAGCCGAGCCGGGACAGGGGTCCACGAGCAGTACTTC. Protein: CASSRAGTGVHEQYF.

The chain has TRBV6-2 or TRBV6-3 and TRBJ2-4; 9 bases align to TRBD2. Germline values: CDR1 MNHEY, CDR2 SVGEGT. The CDR3 runs 15 residues. J gave up 2 bases and V 6 bases, and 5 bases lay outside the gene matches. This CDR3 reads CASSLAGASKNIQYF. The CDR3 DNA is TGTGCCAGCAGCTTAGCGGGGGCGTCCAAAAACATTCAGTACTTC.

The chain joins TRBV5-1 to TRBJ1-6; D is undetermined. The V gene lost 0 bases and the J gene lost 0 bases, with 10 bases spanning the gap. Germline V lookup: CDR1 SGHRS, CDR2 YFSETQ. The CDR3 runs to 17 residues. CDR3 residues: CASSLGLTSSYNSPLHF. The CDR3, as DNA: TGCGCCAGCAGCTTGGGACTTACGAGCTCCTATAATTCACCCCTCCACTTT.

This clone has only a few counts. CDR3 amino acids: CASITLGQGHGYTF. CDR3 DNA sequence: TGTGCCAGCATTACCCTAGGACAAGGGCATGGCTACACCTTC. The genes are TRBV6-5 and TRBJ1-2; tentatively, D is TRBD1 (5 bases). The V gene's germline CDR1 is MNHEY and CDR2 SVGAGI. The CDR3 extends over 14 amino acids. V was shortened by 7 bases and J by 6 bases, with 18 bases between the two germline ends.

The CDR3 protein is CASSLQGKGYTF. In DNA form, the CDR3 reads TGTGCCAGCAGTTTGCAGGGTAAAGGCTACACCTTC. The J gene is TRBJ1-2, the V gene TRBV28, with D maybe TRBD1 (5 bases). V lost 3 bases and J lost 8, with 10 bases in between. The CDR3 sequence is 12 residues long. Germline CDR1 reads MDHEN; CDR2 reads SYDVKM.

This chain links TRBV6-5 with TRBJ1-3; TRBD1 is a possible D gene (6 bases). Germline-derived CDR1 and CDR2 are MNHEY and SVGAGI. The CDR3 is made up of 14 amino acids. V was clipped by 9 bases and J by 0 bases, with 12 bases between them. The chain's CDR3 is CASTGTDSGNTIYF. Here the CDR3 DNA reads TGTGCCAGTACAGGGACCGACTCTGGAAACACCATATATTTT.

V is TRBV7-3 and J is TRBJ2-7; 10 nucleotides align to TRBD1. The germline gives CDR1 SGHTA, CDR2 FQGTGA. J was trimmed by 12 bases and V by 5 bases; bases with no gene match: 13. The CDR3 totals 14 residues. Written as DNA, the CDR3 is TGTGCCAGCAGCCCGGGGACAGGGGAAGCTGTACGGTACTTC. Translating it yields CASSPGTGEAVRYF.

The V call is TRBV3-1 (or the pseudogene TRBV3-2), the J call TRBJ2-7; TRBD2 is a possible D gene (5 bases). The germline V gene encodes CDR1 LGHDT and CDR2 YNNKEL (reference sequence). The CDR3 runs to 12 residues. The V gene lost 1 base and the J gene lost 9 bases, with 10 bases spanning the gap. The DNA of the CDR3 is TGTGCCAGCAGCCAAGGTTCCGCGGGGCAGTACTTC. Translation: CASSQGSAGQYF.

This clone was picked up one time. The V gene is TRBV5-1, the J gene TRBJ2-5, with a tentative D call TRBD2 (5 bases). This CDR3 comprises 15 residues. The ends were cut back, 0 bases at V and 2 bases at J, with 11 bases in the middle. Germline loops: CDR1 SGHRS, CDR2 YFSETQ. This chain's CDR3 is CASSLEGRDQETQYF. The CDR3 region has the DNA TGCGCCAGCAGCTTGGAGGGTCGGGATCAAGAGACCCAGTACTTC.

This rearrangement joins TRBV9 to TRBJ2-3, with TRBD1 identical over 7 bases. The V gene end was trimmed by 5 bases and the J gene end by 6 bases; junction bases not matched to a gene: 6. The CDR3 runs to 13 residues. Germline V gene data show CDR1 as SGDLS and CDR2 as YYNGEE. The CDR3 DNA reads as TGTGCCAGCAGGCCGACAGGGTACGATACGCAGTATTTT. This translates into CASRPTGYDTQYF.

Remarks on this clone: Other DNA sequences in the same sample also yield this CDR3. This rearrangement joins TRBV6-5 to TRBJ1-1; possible D gene TRBD1, 5 bases. V was clipped by 6 bases and J by 0 bases, with 8 bases between them. The CDR3 extends over 13 amino acids. Germline V gene sequence: CDR1 MNHEY, CDR2 SVGAGI. The CDR3 loop reads CASRRQLNTEAFF. The CDR3 DNA reads as TGTGCCAGCAGAAGACAGCTGAACACTGAAGCTTTCTTT.

The CDR3 loop reads CASSQGPGDYLTGEQFF. CDR3 DNA: TGTGCCAGCAGCCAAGGCCCCGGTGACTACCTAACCGGGGAGCAGTTCTTC. The chain is built from TRBV4-2 and TRBJ2-1; D is perhaps TRBD2 (5 bases). The CDR3 sequence is 17 residues long. Trimming cost V 1 base and J 10 bases, with 23 bases left between them. CDR1 LGHNA and CDR2 YNFKEQ come from the germline V gene.

The chain uses TRBV11-2 and TRBJ1-2; tentative D call: TRBD1 (6 bases). The ends were cut back, 6 bases at V and 8 bases at J, with 16 bases in the middle. The CDR3 length is 13 residues. Germline V gives CDR1 SGHAT, CDR2 FQNNGV. The CDR3 coding sequence is TGTGCCAGCAGGGGCGGGGGCTGGTTAGGCTACACCTTC. This translates into CASRGGGWLGYTF.

J is TRBJ2-7 and V is TRBV3-1 (or the pseudogene TRBV3-2), with D perhaps TRBD1 (6 bases). CDR1 is LGHDT and CDR2 is YNNKEL in the germline V gene (reference sequence). V gave up 4 bases and J gave up 4 bases, with 11 bases separating them. The CDR3 loop spans 13 amino acids. CDR3 DNA sequence: TGTGCCAGCAGCCCCGGGACACTATACGAGCAGTACTTC. The encoded protein is CASSPGTLYEQYF.

V is TRBV27 and J is TRBJ2-4; D is perhaps TRBD1 (5 bases). This CDR3 has 15 residues. Trimming pared 6 bases from V and 0 bases from J, leaving 12 bases between. CDR1 MNHEY and CDR2 SMNVEV come from the germline V gene (reference sequence). The CDR3 region is CASRAQGLAKNIQYF. DNA for the CDR3: TGTGCCAGCAGGGCCCAGGGTCTAGCCAAAAACATTCAGTACTTC.

The V call is TRBV29-1, the J call TRBJ2-1; TRBD2 aligns across 8 bases. From germline, CDR1 is SQVTM and CDR2 ANQGSEA. There are 16 residues in the CDR3. Trimming cost V 6 bases and J 0 bases; bases outside gene matches: 10. Here the CDR3 reads CSVLLQRGSSYNEQFF. CDR3 in DNA: TGCAGCGTCCTCCTCCAGCGGGGGTCCTCCTACAATGAGCAGTTCTTC.

The chain couples TRBV6-6 to TRBJ2-5, with TRBD1 identical over 7 bases. Trimming cost V 8 bases and J 1 base; bases outside gene matches: 4. The CDR3 consists of 13 residues. CDR1 MNHNY and CDR2 SVGAGI come from the germline V gene (reference sequence). CDR3 loop: CASSRGRQETQYF. The CDR3 DNA follows: TGTGCCAGCTCGAGGGGGCGCCAAGAGACCCAGTACTTC.